The rows below give T cell receptor beta chains drawn from one sample of a study of breast tumors, draining lymph nodes, adjacent tissues. Via MiXCR, TCRdb re-called the multiplex PCR reads, giving one row per CDR3 protein. The sample has approximately 120,000 distinct CDR3 sequences; about 20% are singletons. The specimen was axillary lymph node tissue. The receptors were gathered from a female donor with breast cancer. Some clones in this sample may be carry-over from other donors' samples. The CDR3 runs from the conserved cysteine through the conserved F or W. A D gene is named only where the DNA matches it firmly. Expanded clones are given a class, and other clones once, few, many or no size at all.

D,J,V,size,CDR3,DNA
TRBD2,TRBJ2-5,TRBV9,many,CASSAGLAGGVYQETQYF,TGTGCCAGCAGCGCCGGACTAGCGGGAGGAGTGTACCAAGAGACCCAGTACTTC
TRBD2,TRBJ2-3,TRBV27,.,CASSSGLAEALGFTDTQYF,TGTGCCAGCAGTTCCGGACTAGCTGAGGCCCTGGGATTCACAGATACGCAGTATTTT
.,TRBJ2-5,TRBV29-1,.,CSVVGQEETQYF,TGCAGCGTTGTAGGTCAGGAGGAGACCCAGTACTTC
TRBD1,TRBJ1-6,TRBV27,many,CASSPGQNSPLHF,TGTGCCAGCAGTCCGGGACAGAATTCACCCCTCCACTTT
.,TRBJ2-5,TRBV3-1,many,CASSQAGLETQYF,TGTGCCAGCAGCCAAGCGGGCTTAGAGACCCAGTACTTC
.,TRBJ2-1,TRBV7-9,many,CASSFINEQFF,TGTGCCAGCAGCTTCATCAATGAGCAGTTCTTC
TRBD1,TRBJ2-7,TRBV6-1,many,CASSRGTVNYEQYF,TGTGCCAGCAGCAGGGGGACAGTGAACTACGAGCAGTACTTC
.,TRBJ1-5,TRBV6-1,many,CASSELGGGNQPQHF,TGTGCCAGCAGTGAATTGGGGGGCGGCAATCAGCCCCAGCATTTT
.,TRBJ2-7,TRBV20-1,many,CSAWGGGSGSYEQYF,TGCAGTGCTTGGGGGGGCGGGAGCGGGTCCTACGAGCAGTACTTC
.,TRBJ2-7,TRBV10-3,many,CTASSGGGDEQYF,TGCACGGCCTCGAGTGGAGGGGGCGACGAGCAGTACTTC
.,TRBJ2-7,TRBV28,.,CASRAGLGYEQYF,TGTGCCAGCCGTGCAGGGTTAGGGTACGAGCAGTACTTC
.,TRBJ2-7,TRBV12-3/TRBV12-4,many,CASSRQAYTHEQYF,TGTGCCAGCAGTCGACAAGCTTATACCCACGAGCAGTACTTC
.,TRBJ2-7,TRBV20-1,many,CSVRAVSYEQYF,TGCAGTGTGAGGGCTGTTTCCTACGAGCAGTACTTC
.,TRBJ2-3,TRBV28,many,CASSLGRTDTQYF,TGTGCCAGCAGTTTAGGACGCACAGATACGCAGTATTTT
.,TRBJ2-7,TRBV5-6,many,CASSLSRSAYEQYF,TGTGCCAGCAGCTTGTCGCGTTCCGCCTACGAGCAGTACTTC
TRBD1,TRBJ1-4,TRBV5-8,many,CASSPGQTATNEKLFF,TGTGCCAGCAGCCCGGGACAGACAGCAACTAATGAAAAACTGTTTTTT
TRBD2,TRBJ2-1,TRBV14,.,CASSQGYVAGGAIEQFF,TGTGCCAGCAGCCAAGGTTACGTAGCGGGAGGAGCGATTGAGCAGTTCTTC
.,TRBJ1-2,TRBV29-1,many,CSAGSDFYGYTF,TGCAGCGCTGGTTCCGACTTCTATGGCTACACCTTC
.,TRBJ1-4,TRBV20-1,once,CSARDTGLNERNEKLFF,TGCAGTGCTAGAGATACGGGACTGAACGAGCGGAATGAAAAACTGTTTTTT
TRBD1,TRBJ1-2,TRBV20-1,.,CSLSGTGKLEGYGYTF,TGCAGCCTTAGTGGGACAGGGAAACTAGAGGGGTATGGCTACACCTTC
.,TRBJ2-1,TRBV27,.,CASGFGWLNEQFF,TGTGCCAGCGGGTTTGGGTGGCTTAATGAGCAGTTCTTC
TRBD1,TRBJ2-7,TRBV19,many,CASSIRDRDYEQYF,TGTGCCAGTAGTATCCGGGACAGGGACTACGAGCAGTACTTC